This T cell receptor (beta chain) stems from a study of human T cells and chemical hapten exposure (dated by TCRdb to about 2021). With regard to the full study: For sensitization, 2% DPC in acetone was applied to an approximately 2 cm by approximately 2 cm area of upper inner arm skin. The mostly female patient cohort included alopecia areata with under or over 50% scalp involvement, alopecia totalis and alopecia universalis. Patch testing on the upper back used Finn chambers containing 0.01% DPC, with scoring done after 6 days according to International Contact Dermatitis Research Group standards. For every blood RNA sample, sequencing covered both the TCR alpha and TCR beta chains. Blood was sampled from patients pre-sensitization (week 0) and at 2, 6 and about 24 weeks after DPC sensitization. Libraries were pooled for sequencing, and per-sample TCR yields varied mainly because of small differences in library volumes within the pool. Weekly therapeutic DPC doses were additionally applied to the scalp of patients throughout the approximately 25-week study period. The study tracked peripheral blood TCR repertoire changes in vivo during primary and secondary sensitization to the hapten diphenylcyclopropenone (DPC) in alopecia patients. About 30 alopecia patients provided blood for TCR sequencing at one to four time points (pre-sensitization, 2, 6 and 24 weeks).

Receptor amplification or capture employed RACE. Sequencing instrument: NextSeq 500. During library preparation, unique molecular identifiers were attached to individual cDNA molecules so that TCRs could be counted in a quantitative, reproducible way. The paper's processing steps were these. Samples had a median of roughly 91,000 TCRs, with a range from about 23,224 to 750,000. The Decombinator software suite was used to annotate V, J and CDR3 in the TCR reads. For the PS versus PT1 abundance plots, all samples were subsampled to the same number of TCRs (28,000). Expanded TCRs were defined as absent before sensitization and observed at least eight times at the 2-week time point. TCRdb reprocessing: public reads trimmed at Q25 with fastp, clones called with MiXCR, in-frame beta chains kept. Each entry merges the rows of one CDR3 protein and shows their most common DNA and genes. TCRdb, rather than the study authors, made the V and J calls. The sample table shows roughly 52,000 distinct CDR3 sequences, and approximately 9.9% are seen once. Of the sample, about 2% falls within the top ten clones.

V sheds 4 bases and J sheds 7 bases, leaving 16 bases between their ends. The germline V gene provides CDR1 LGHNA and CDR2 YSLEER. The CDR3 runs 15 residues from the cysteine to the phenylalanine. Only the CDR3 DNA stays, 45 bases, in frame from base 1. The time point label of this sample denotes: patch test 1, 2 weeks after DPC sensitization. In light of the paper, this sample's treatment or condition label describes: therapeutic diphenylcyclopropenone sensitization with weekly scalp DPC. Total RNA was extracted from unfractionated whole blood that had been collected in Tempus Blood RNA tubes. Blood at each patch-test visit was drawn before the patch test was applied. Patients were eligible if aged 18 to 70, diagnosed with alopecia and judged suitable for DPC therapy, and pregnant patients were excluded. Results the study describes overall, beyond this receptor: After repeated subsampling, changes were observed in the strength of the expansion versus patch-test correlation and in the threshold at which the correlation became significant. Significantly more large CDR3 similarity clusters were formed by expanded TCRs than by pre-sensitization or healthy control sets, consistent with antigen-driven responses. All patients had alopecia, a presumed autoimmune disease, so their immune response might differ from that of healthy individuals. A positive correlation was found between the number of PT1 expanded TCRs and patch test score, with significance reached at thresholds 8, 16 and 32 but not 4. DPC sensitization did not change how many TCRs were above 1 in 1000 frequency, and no evidence was found of alterations in global repertoire structure.

Worth noting for this clonotype: The antigen it binds to is not known. No per-base quality is available; no much larger clone lies one base away.

The rearranged segments are TRBV4-3 and TRBJ2-2; the D region possibly corresponds to TRBD2 (6 bases align). The material sequenced was whole blood, taken in connection with sensitization to the hapten diphenylcyclopropenone (DPC). The source is a woman in her forties with alopecia areata. Some clones in this sample may be carry-over from other donors' samples. The CDR3 here reads CASSPSWEVGGELFF. The DNA sequence is TGCGCCAGCAGCCCAAGTTGGGAGGTTGGCGGGGAGCTGTTTTTT.